These 17 T cell receptor beta chains originate from one sample sequenced in a study of blood T cell repertoires in COVID-19. Sequencing used immunoSEQ multiplex PCR; TCRdb keeps in-frame clones, though not all of them. The sample contains some 150,000 clones, around 86% of which appear only once. The sequencing sample was made of peripheral blood. Receptor source: a man over 45 with active COVID-19.

The chain recombines TRBV2 with TRBJ1-6, with 7 bases matching TRBD1. The length of the CDR3 is 14 residues. CDR1 and CDR2 from the germline V gene are SNHLY and FYNNEI. Unmatched junction bases numbered 7, after V lost 4 bases and J lost 10 bases. The chain's CDR3 is CASSGQGVGSPLHF. DNA of the CDR3: TGTGCCAGCAGTGGACAGGGTGTAGGGTCACCCCTCCACTTT.

This chain connects TRBV29-1 to TRBJ2-3, with D maybe TRBD1 (6 bases). V lost 5 bases, J lost 4 bases, and 13 bases lay in between. Germline assignment: CDR1 SQVTM and CDR2 ANQGSEA. CDR3 length: 13 amino acids. CDR3 protein: CSVHEGGPDTQYF. In nucleotides, the CDR3 is TGCAGCGTTCACGAAGGGGGACCAGATACGCAGTATTTT.

Written as DNA, the CDR3 is TGTGCCAGCAGTTGGCGTACCCAGGGTGGCTACACCTTC. It encodes CASSWRTQGGYTF. The chain carries TRBV6-2 or TRBV6-3 and TRBJ1-2; D is perhaps TRBD1 (5 bases). Trimming removed 4 bases at V and 7 bases at J, with 13 bases between. The V gene's germline CDR1 is MNHEY and CDR2 SVGEGT. There are 13 residues in the CDR3.

The CDR3 region is CASRYRQGGNEAFF. CDR3 nucleotide sequence: TGTGCCAGCAGGTATCGACAGGGGGGGAATGAAGCTTTCTTT. The genes are TRBV27 and TRBJ1-1; 9 nucleotides match TRBD1. The J segment lost 7 bases and the V segment lost 6 bases, leaving 9 bases of the junction unmatched. Germline-derived CDR1 and CDR2 are MNHEY and SMNVEV (reference sequence). The CDR3 spans 14 residues.

This clone showed up just once. The chain links TRBV6-5 to TRBJ2-1; TRBD1 matches 9 bases. With V trimmed by 0 bases and J by 9 bases, 6 bases remained unmatched. This CDR3 spans 15 amino acids. The germline CDR1 and CDR2 sequences are MNHEY and SVGAGI. As DNA, the CDR3 is TGTGCCAGCAGTTACTCGCACAGGGGGCGGACTGAGCAGTTCTTC. Its translation is CASSYSHRGRTEQFF.

This chain links TRBV6-5 with TRBJ1-1; TRBD1 is a possible D gene (5 bases). Germline V gene data show CDR1 as MNHEY and CDR2 as SVGAGI. Trimming left V 4 bases short and J 7 bases short, with 13 bases between. The length of the CDR3 is 13 residues. CDR3 sequence (DNA): TGTGCCAGCAGTTCCGGCAGGGCAGGTGAAGCTTTCTTT. Its translation is CASSSGRAGEAFF.

This clone came up a few times. Other DNA sequences in the same sample also yield this CDR3. The CDR3 reads CASSLTGSTDTQYF. CDR3 sequence (DNA): TGTGCCAGCAGCTTAACAGGGAGCACAGATACGCAGTATTTT. V usage is TRBV11-3 and J usage is TRBJ2-3, with a weak D call TRBD1 (6 bases). The CDR3 totals 14 residues. Per germline, CDR1 SGHNT and CDR2 YENEEA. V was pared by 2 bases and J by 0 bases, with 6 bases between. The full variable domain, rest sourced from reference TRBV11-3 and TRBJ2-3, is EAGVVQSPRYKIIEKKQPVAFWCNPISGHNTLYWYLQNLGQGPELLIRYENEEAVDDSQLPKDRFSAERLKGVDSTLKIQPAELGDSAVYLCASSLTGSTDTQYFGPGTRLTVL.

This chain connects TRBV2 to TRBJ1-2, with D possibly TRBD1 on 5 matching bases. In germline, CDR1 is SNHLY, CDR2 FYNNEI. Trimming took off 2 bases at V and 1 base at J, with 11 bases between the two ends. This CDR3 contains 15 residues. The CDR3 loop is CASSESGGGNYGYTF. The DNA of the CDR3 is TGTGCCAGCAGTGAATCGGGGGGAGGTAACTATGGCTACACCTTC.

The rearrangement uses TRBV18 and TRBJ1-5; 7 bases are a match to TRBD1. The V segment lost 5 bases and the J segment 6 bases; nucleotides outside the gene matches: 10. CDR1 and CDR2 from the germline V gene are KGHSH and LQKENI. The CDR3 consists of 15 residues. CDR3 sequence reads: CASSELTGASQPQHF. The CDR3 DNA reads TGTGCCAGCTCAGAACTAACAGGGGCAAGTCAGCCCCAGCATTTT.

The rearrangement joins TRBV19 to TRBJ2-2; the match to TRBD2 covers 7 bases. Germline CDR1 reads LNHDA; CDR2 reads SQIVND (reference sequence). V shed 6 bases, J shed 4 bases, and the junction held 14 bases outside the gene matches. The CDR3 length is 17 residues. The CDR3 sequence: CASSRRRGGEGTGELFF. The CDR3, as DNA: TGTGCCAGTAGCCGCCGGAGGGGCGGGGAGGGCACCGGGGAGCTGTTTTTT.

The CDR3 protein is CASSPDRQGAADTIYF. CDR3 DNA sequence: TGCGCCAGCAGCCCCGACCGACAGGGGGCGGCGGACACCATATATTTT. This chain uses TRBV5-1 with TRBJ1-3, with TRBD1 matching over 10 bases. V shed 4 bases and J 8 bases; nucleotides not matched to a gene: 12. The CDR3 runs to 16 residues. From germline, CDR1 is SGHRS and CDR2 YFSETQ.

V and J are TRBV16 and TRBJ1-2; D is uncertain. There are 14 residues in the CDR3. Trimming stripped 2 bases from V and 2 bases from J, with 9 bases between. Per the germline V gene, CDR1 is KGHSY and CDR2 is FQNENV. DNA for the CDR3: TGTGCCAGCAGCCAAGCAGGATTAAACTATGGCTACACCTTC. Residues: CASSQAGLNYGYTF.

The chain employs TRBV20-1 and TRBJ2-3, with TRBD2 identical over 9 bases. CDR1 is DFQATT and CDR2 is SNEGSKA in the germline V gene (reference sequence). V lost 3 bases and J lost 7; bases outside the gene matches: 8. The CDR3 spans 14 residues. The CDR3 DNA follows: TGCAGTGCTAGTCCTAGCGGGGACCCGAATACGCAGTATTTT. Translating it yields CSASPSGDPNTQYF.

The chain is built from TRBV24-1 and TRBJ1-1; D gene unclear. The CDR3 is 12 residues long. Germline V gives CDR1 KGHDR, CDR2 SFDVKD. The V gene lost 10 bases and the J gene lost 7 bases, with 15 bases spanning the gap. The CDR3 nucleotides are TGTGCCACAAGGGCGGGGATAAATGAAGCTTTCTTT. It specifies CATRAGINEAFF.

This clone came up a few times. The chain carries TRBV14 and TRBJ2-7; 12 bases align to TRBD2. J gave up 2 bases and V 1 base, and 6 bases lay outside the gene matches. Germline-derived CDR1 and CDR2 are SGHDN and FVKESK. This CDR3 is built from 17 residues. CDR3 sequence (DNA): TGTGCCAGCAGCCAAGGGGCGGGACTAGCGGGCGCCTACGAGCAGTACTTC. Protein product: CASSQGAGLAGAYEQYF.

This sequence joins TRBV6-6 and TRBJ2-5, with no clear D. The V end lost 4 bases, the J end lost 4 bases, and 10 bases lay between the germline ends. This CDR3 is 13 amino acids long. The V gene's germline CDR1 is MNHNY and CDR2 SVGAGI (reference sequence). Written as DNA, the CDR3 is TGTGCCAGCAGTTGGGTAGCCGGAGAGACCCAGTACTTC. Protein product: CASSWVAGETQYF.

The chain combines TRBV27 with TRBJ2-7; 7 nucleotides agree with TRBD1. J lost 3 bases, V lost 4 bases, and 6 bases had no gene match. The CDR3 loop spans 14 amino acids. From germline, CDR1 is MNHEY and CDR2 SMNVEV (reference sequence). CDR3 in DNA: TGTGCCAGCAGTTCAGGCGCAGGGGGCTACGAGCAGTACTTC. Its protein is CASSSGAGGYEQYF.